The next 17 T cell receptor beta chains were all read from a single sample in a study of response to subunit inactivated influenza vaccine. TCRdb ran MiXCR on the RT-PCR reads and lists one entry per CDR3 protein. This table holds roughly 160,000 distinct CDR3 sequences, around 10% found once. The specimen comprised CD8+ T cells sorted from PBMCs, sampled around 25 months after vaccination. The receptors originated from a man aged 45-69 years who received an inactivated influenza vaccine.

This clonotype was seen ten or more times. CDR3 nucleotides: TGTGCCAGCGTCCAGGGGGCATCGGCTTTCTTT. Translated: CASVQGASAFF. The chain recombines TRBV25-1 with TRBJ1-1; 8 bases match TRBD1. CDR1 MGHDK and CDR2 SYGVNS come from the germline V gene. J lost 11 bases, V lost 8 bases, and 7 bases had no gene match. The CDR3 length is 11 residues.

This rearrangement joins TRBV28 to TRBJ2-7, with D perhaps matching TRBD2 (5 bases). V dropped 5 bases and J dropped 6 bases, with 14 bases sitting between them. The germline gives CDR1 MDHEN, CDR2 SYDVKM. This CDR3 contains 13 residues. In nucleotides, the CDR3 is TGTGCCAGCAGTCCAATCGCGGGTAGCGAGCAGTACTTC. As protein: CASSPIAGSEQYF. The full variable domain, in which reference TRBV28 and TRBJ2-7 provide the parts outside the CDR3, is DVKVTQSSRYLVKRTGEKVFLECVQDMDHENMFWYRQDPGLGLRLIYFSYDVKMKEKGDIPEGYSVSREKKERFSLILESASTNQTSMYLCASSPIAGSEQYFGPGTRLTVT.

A few counts support this clonotype. The chain links TRBV7-9 to TRBJ1-1; 9 positions match TRBD1. Germline V CDR1 and CDR2: SEHNR, FQNEAQ (reference sequence). The length of the CDR3 is 17 residues. V lost 5 bases to trimming and J lost 4 bases; unmatched junction nucleotides: 14. The CDR3 sequence: CASSPSLGTGLFTEAFF. DNA of the CDR3: TGTGCCAGCAGCCCCTCCTTGGGGACAGGGCTCTTCACTGAAGCTTTCTTT.

V is TRBV29-1 and J is TRBJ2-5; 9 nucleotides align to TRBD1. CDR3 length equals 12 residues. J gave up 3 bases and V 6 bases, and 2 bases lay outside the gene matches. Looked up from germline, CDR1 is SQVTM and CDR2 is ANQGSEA. CDR3 in DNA: TGCAGCGTAGGGACAGGGAAAGAGACCCAGTACTTC. Translating gives CSVGTGKETQYF. The full variable domain, in which reference TRBV29-1 and TRBJ2-5 provide the parts outside the CDR3, is SAVISQKPSRDICQRGTSLTIQCQVDSQVTMMFWYRQQPGQSLTLIATANQGSEATYESGFVIDKFPISRPNLTFSTLTVSNMSPEDSSIYLCSVGTGKETQYFGPGTRLLVL.

This clonotype has ten or more counts. CDR3 residues: CSASSRLAGRDEQFF. The DNA of the CDR3 is TGCAGTGCTAGTAGCAGACTAGCGGGAAGAGATGAGCAGTTCTTC. The chain is built from TRBV20-1 and TRBJ2-1; 11 nucleotides match TRBD2. V lost 3 bases to trimming and J lost 8 bases; unmatched junction nucleotides: 9. Germline CDR1 and CDR2: DFQATT and SNEGSKA (reference sequence). This CDR3 is built from 15 residues.

This chain links TRBV27 with TRBJ2-7; 9 nucleotides agree with TRBD1. This CDR3 is built from 15 residues. Germline values: CDR1 MNHEY, CDR2 SMNVEV (reference sequence). V lost 2 bases, J lost 6 bases, and 8 bases stayed unmatched. CDR3 sequence reads: CASSLIGTGLSEQYF. The CDR3 nucleotides read TGTGCCAGCAGTTTAATTGGGACAGGGCTGAGCGAGCAGTACTTC.

This clonotype was detected ten times or more. The V gene is TRBV6-2 or TRBV6-3, the J gene TRBJ2-3, with D uncertain. The CDR3 is 15 residues long. V was pared by 2 bases and J by 0 bases, with 9 bases between. Germline V gene lookup returns CDR1 MNHEY and CDR2 SVGEGT. The CDR3 region has the DNA TGTGCCAGCAGTTACGCCAGGTTAAGCACAGATACGCAGTATTTT. It specifies CASSYARLSTDTQYF.

This clonotype was detected only a few times. V gene TRBV12-3 or TRBV12-4 combines with J gene TRBJ2-1; no clear D gene. The CDR3 covers 16 residues. V was trimmed by 3 bases and J by 1 base, leaving 13 bases between them. The CDR3 reads CASSFESVGSYNEQFF. The CDR3 DNA is TGTGCCAGCAGTTTCGAATCGGTTGGTTCCTACAATGAGCAGTTCTTC.

This clonotype was observed at least ten times. The chain uses TRBV12-3 or TRBV12-4 and TRBJ2-3, with D unclear. V shed 0 bases and J shed 2 bases, with 6 bases lying between them. CDR3 length: 14 residues. CDR3 coding DNA: TGTGCCAGCAGTTTAGCAACCTACACAGATACGCAGTATTTT. Translation: CASSLATYTDTQYF.

This clonotype was detected a few times. The V call is TRBV11-1, the J call TRBJ1-1; D gene uncertain. The CDR3 is 18 residues long. The V and J ends lost 0 bases and 1 base respectively, with 18 bases between them. Germline-derived CDR1 and CDR2 are SGHAT and FQDESV (reference sequence). CDR3 DNA: TGTGCCAGCAGCTTAGCGTTGGGGTTAGGGCCTGAGAACACTGAAGCTTTCTTT. It codes for CASSLALGLGPENTEAFF.

The V call is TRBV18, the J call TRBJ2-1; 8 nucleotides line up with TRBD1. Germline V gives CDR1 KGHSH, CDR2 LQKENI. The CDR3 sequence is 14 residues long. V trimming: 6 bases; J trimming: 8 bases; junction bases outside the gene matches: 9. The CDR3 DNA is TGTGCCAGCTCCACGGCAGGGGGCTTCCATGAGCAGTTCTTC. It translates to CASSTAGGFHEQFF. Full variable domain (remainder filled in from reference TRBV18 and TRBJ2-1): NAGVMQNPRHLVRRRGQEARLRCSPMKGHSHVYWYRQLPEEGLKFMVYLQKENIIDESGMPKERFSAEFPKEGPSILRIQQVVRGDSAAYFCASSTAGGFHEQFFGPGTRLTVL.

The genes are TRBV6-5 and TRBJ2-1, with TRBD2 matching over 8 bases. This CDR3 has 14 amino acids. With 2 bases clipped from V and 7 bases from J, the junction kept 4 bases outside the gene matches. Germline CDR1 and CDR2: MNHEY and SVGAGI. As DNA, the CDR3 is TGTGCCAGCAGTTACCCGGGGGGGGGAAATGAGCAGTTCTTC. As protein: CASSYPGGGNEQFF.

The gene calls are TRBV3-1 and TRBJ2-7; D remains unclear. The CDR3 has 15 residues. CDR1 LGHDT and CDR2 YNNKEL come from the germline V gene (reference sequence). With 2 bases removed from V and 2 bases from J, the gap between germline ends came to 13 bases. The CDR3 nucleotides read TGTGCCAGCAGCCAACAGGCGCCTTGTACCTACGAGCAGTACTTC. Translation gives CASSQQAPCTYEQYF.

The V call is TRBV4-2, the J call TRBJ2-2, with D hard to call. CDR1 LGHNA and CDR2 YNFKEQ come from the germline V gene. V was trimmed by 0 bases and J by 5 bases, leaving 7 bases between them. The CDR3 runs to 14 residues. The CDR3 nucleotides are TGTGCCAGCAGCCAAGATTCCAGGACCGGGGAGCTGTTTTTT. It translates to CASSQDSRTGELFF.

The chain uses TRBV28 and TRBJ2-3, with 7 bases aligning to TRBD2. V trimming: 8 bases; J trimming: 3 bases; junction bases outside the gene matches: 14. Germline CDR1 reads MDHEN; CDR2 reads SYDVKM. This CDR3 contains 16 residues. The CDR3 region is CASRMTGEGLTDTQYF. Written as DNA, the CDR3 is TGTGCCAGCCGGATGACGGGGGAGGGCCTGACAGATACGCAGTATTTT.

A few counts support this clonotype. The chain combines TRBV12-3 or TRBV12-4 with TRBJ2-1, with a tentative D call TRBD1 (6 bases). CDR3 length equals 14 residues. V lost 8 bases, J lost 7 bases, and 18 bases lay in between. CDR3 sequence reads: CASGDRTVLNEQFF. The CDR3 nucleotides read TGTGCCAGCGGGGATCGGACAGTGTTGAATGAGCAGTTCTTC.

This clonotype was found many times. The chain combines TRBV28 with TRBJ2-1; TRBD2 matches 11 bases. Germline loops: CDR1 MDHEN, CDR2 SYDVKM. This CDR3 has 16 residues. V shed 3 bases, J shed 1 base, and the junction held 2 bases outside the gene matches. The CDR3 spells CASSFLAGGSYNEQFF. CDR3 sequence (DNA): TGTGCCAGCAGTTTTCTAGCGGGAGGTTCCTACAATGAGCAGTTCTTC.